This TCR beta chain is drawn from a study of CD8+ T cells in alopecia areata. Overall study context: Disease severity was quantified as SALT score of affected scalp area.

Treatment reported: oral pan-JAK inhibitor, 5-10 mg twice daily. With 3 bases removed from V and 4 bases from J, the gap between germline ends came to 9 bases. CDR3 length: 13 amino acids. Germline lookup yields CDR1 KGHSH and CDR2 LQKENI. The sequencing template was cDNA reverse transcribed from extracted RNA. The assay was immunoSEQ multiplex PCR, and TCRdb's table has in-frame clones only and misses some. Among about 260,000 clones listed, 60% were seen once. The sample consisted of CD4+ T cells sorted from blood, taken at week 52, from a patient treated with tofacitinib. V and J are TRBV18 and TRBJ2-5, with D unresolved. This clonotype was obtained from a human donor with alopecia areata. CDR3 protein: CASSPTRTETQYF. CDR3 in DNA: TGTGCCAGCTCACCCACTCGTACAGAGACCCAGTACTTC.